This TCR beta chain was captured in a study of OX40 agonist ivuxolimab in advanced cancers. Background for the entire study: The costimulatory receptor OX40 (CD134) was targeted by ivuxolimab, a fully human IgG2 agonistic monoclonal antibody. The purpose of peripheral TCRbeta sequencing was to test whether ivuxolimab changed TCR sequence diversity and led to clonal T-cell expansion. A male proportion of approximately 83% and a mean age of around 60 years, ranging from roughly 23 to 79, were recorded for the dose-escalation cohort. Intravenous ivuxolimab was administered to patients every 2 weeks at six dose levels: 0.01, 0.1, 0.3, 1.5, 3 and 10 mg/kg. Prior anti-PD-1, anti-PD-L1 or anti-CTLA-4 therapy was permitted, and less than 45% of dose-escalation patients had received checkpoint inhibitors. Partial responses occurred in three dose-escalation patients, of whom one had hepatocellular carcinoma and two had cutaneous melanoma. The paper reports the monotherapy dose-escalation portion (N of about 50 patients) of the phase I ivuxolimab trial. Of the 50 to 55 patients in dose escalation, about 20 had hepatocellular carcinoma, roughly 15 had melanoma, 9 had renal cell carcinoma and 9 had head and neck cancer. Overall study outcomes, separate from this receptor: After ivuxolimab, CD8+ T cells had more expanded clones than CD4+ T cells on average. In the 0.1-3.0 mg/kg groups, partial responders were among the patients with the lowest normalized peripheral clonal expansion, particularly in CD8+ T cells. Which antigens the clonally expanded peripheral T cells were specific for was not determined. At doses of 0.1 to 3.0 mg/kg, clonal expansion of both CD4+ and CD8+ T cells in blood was seen between baseline and week 6. Low levels of normalized T-cell clonal expansion were also seen in some nonresponding patients.

V loses 5 bases of germline sequence and J loses 0 bases, and the interval between the two ends is 16 bases. The CDR3 spans 16 residues, from the cysteine through the phenylalanine. The CDR3 DNA has 48 bases and is translated from base 1. The CDR1 and CDR2 encoded by the germline V gene are KGHSH and LQKENI. The trial excluded patients who had a history of autoimmune disease or were on systemic immunosuppression. Peripheral blood for TCR sequencing was drawn from every dose cohort at baseline, at cycle 4 day 1 and at cycle 7 day 1. The samples were taken from a phase I, first-in-human, multicenter, open-label dose-escalation trial of ivuxolimab. Adults with locally advanced or metastatic melanoma, renal cell carcinoma, hepatocellular carcinoma or head and neck squamous cell carcinoma were enrolled in the trial. CD4+ and CD8+ T cells were sorted separately from peripheral blood before TCR sequencing.

Genomic DNA was extracted from sorted cells for sequencing of the TCRbeta CDR3 region. TCRbeta CDR3 regions were sequenced using the immunoSEQ Assay. TCRdb's version of the immuneACCESS table is confined to in-frame rearrangements and falls short of the full clone set. An unresolved V gene accounts for under half of the shortfall where checked; the remainder is of unknown origin. This sample lists tens of thousands of clones; 90% to 95% were detected once. The top ten hold 2.6% of the sample. There are a few counts of this clone. Its specific antigen is unknown. The record has no base qualities; no much larger clone is one base away.

Here the chain combines TRBV18 and TRBJ1-1; possibly the D gene is TRBD1, per 5 matching bases. This clonotype was sampled from an adult with an advanced solid tumor such as melanoma, head and neck, liver or kidney cancer. The specimen was CD4+ or CD8+ T cells sorted from blood, collected in a trial of the OX40 agonist ivuxolimab. Read as DNA, the sequence is TGTGCCAGCTCATCCTTATCGACAGCCCTGAACACTGAAGCTTTCTTT. It translates to CASSSLSTALNTEAFF.